This T cell receptor beta chain came from a study of cytomegalovirus exposure and HLA in healthy donors. The PCR employed 60 Vbeta primers together with 13 Jbeta primers. The repertoire was sequenced with immunoSEQ multiplex PCR; TCRdb's copy has only in-frame clones and lacks some. This table has roughly 100,000 clones, about 80% appearing once. The CDR3 consists of 14 residues. V was clipped by 0 bases and J by 11 bases, with 16 bases between them. Germline assignment: CDR1 LGHNA and CDR2 YSLEER. Overall study results and limits: Highly shared variants forming one cluster were likely a sequencing artifact. Later analysis placed DRB1 highest and HLA-C lowest in TCR association rates, which differed by HLA locus.

On this clone: Its antigen remains unknown.

This TCR was sampled from a woman in her thirties or forties in good health and CMV-seronegative. The chain uses TRBV4-3 and TRBJ1-1; perhaps TRBD1 as D (5 bases). What was sequenced was PBMCs. CDR3 loop: CASSQDGRDWAAFF. The CDR3 DNA is TGCGCCAGCAGCCAAGATGGGCGGGACTGGGCGGCTTTCTTT.